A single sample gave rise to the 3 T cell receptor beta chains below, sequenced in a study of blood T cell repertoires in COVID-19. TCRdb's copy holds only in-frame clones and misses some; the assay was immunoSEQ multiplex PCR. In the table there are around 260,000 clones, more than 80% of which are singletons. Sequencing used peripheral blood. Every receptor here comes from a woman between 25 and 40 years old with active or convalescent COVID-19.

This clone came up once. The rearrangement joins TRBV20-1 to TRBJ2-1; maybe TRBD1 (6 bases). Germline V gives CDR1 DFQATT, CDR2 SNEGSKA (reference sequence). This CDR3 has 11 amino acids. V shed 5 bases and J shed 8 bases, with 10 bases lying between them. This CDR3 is CSAEGEHEQFF. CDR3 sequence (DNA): TGCAGTGCTGAGGGGGAGCATGAGCAGTTCTTC.

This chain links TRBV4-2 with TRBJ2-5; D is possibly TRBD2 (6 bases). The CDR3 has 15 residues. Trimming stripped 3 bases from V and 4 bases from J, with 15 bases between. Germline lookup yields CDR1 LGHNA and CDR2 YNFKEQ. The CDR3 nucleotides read TGTGCCAGCAGCCAGATCGGGTCCGGGGGAGAGACCCAGTACTTC. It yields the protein CASSQIGSGGETQYF.

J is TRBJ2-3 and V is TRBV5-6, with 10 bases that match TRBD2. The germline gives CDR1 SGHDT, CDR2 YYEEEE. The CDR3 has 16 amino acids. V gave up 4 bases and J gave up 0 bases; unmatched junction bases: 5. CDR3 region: CASSPTSGFSTDTQYF. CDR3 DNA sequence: TGTGCCAGCAGCCCGACTAGCGGGTTTAGCACAGATACGCAGTATTTT.